Each of the 24 T cell receptor beta chains below was sequenced from the same sample in a study of OX40 agonist ivuxolimab in advanced cancers. Here immunoSEQ multiplex PCR was the method, and the copy in TCRdb shows in-frame clones only, minus some. This sample carries fewer than 90,000 clones, approximately 86% of them seen once, and the ten largest clones take roughly 0.8%. Sequenced here: CD4+ or CD8+ T cells sorted from blood, sampled in a trial of the OX40 agonist ivuxolimab. These receptors were obtained from an adult with an advanced solid tumor such as melanoma, head and neck, liver or kidney cancer.

The chain employs TRBV7-2 and TRBJ1-5; D gene uncertain. This CDR3 comprises 14 residues. Germline assignment: CDR1 SGHTA and CDR2 FQGNSA. V lost 2 bases, J lost 1 base, and 6 bases lay in between. CDR3 in DNA: TGTGCCAGCAGCTTATTACGGAGCAATCAGCCCCAGCATTTT. This encodes CASSLLRSNQPQHF.

This chain uses TRBV25-1 with TRBJ2-7; 16 bases line up with TRBD2. Losses at the gene ends were 6 bases for V and 5 bases for J; bases not matched to a gene: 7. The germline V gene has CDR1 MGHDK and CDR2 SYGVNS. The CDR3 consists of 16 residues. CDR3 amino acids: CASRTGTSGRDNEQYF. CDR3 coding DNA: TGTGCCAGCAGAACCGGGACTAGCGGGAGGGACAACGAGCAGTACTTC.

The chain combines TRBV5-4 with TRBJ2-5; no firm D call. V was cut by 0 bases and J by 1 base, with 4 bases left in between. The germline V gene encodes CDR1 SGHNT and CDR2 YYREEE (reference sequence). The CDR3 contains 13 residues. CDR3 protein: CASSLGFQETQYF. The CDR3 nucleotides are TGTGCCAGCAGCTTGGGGTTCCAAGAGACCCAGTACTTC.

In its sample, this clone was seen a few times. The chain is built from TRBV7-3 and TRBJ2-1; D might be TRBD1 (6 bases). Germline CDR1 is SGHTA and CDR2 is FQGTGA. Between the trimmed V and J ends, which lost 5 bases and 1 base, there was a span of 12 bases. CDR3 length: 15 amino acids. The CDR3 region is CASSANRVSYNEQFF. CDR3 DNA: TGTGCCAGCAGCGCCAACAGGGTGTCCTACAATGAGCAGTTCTTC.

This sequence joins TRBV19 and TRBJ1-2, with 12 bases matching TRBD1. Germline CDR1 reads LNHDA; CDR2 reads SQIVND (reference sequence). The length of the CDR3 is 15 residues. V was clipped by 3 bases and J by 8 bases; unmatched bases: 7. CDR3 nucleotide sequence: TGTGCCAGTAGTATGGGACAGGGGGCTATAGACGGCTACACCTTC. Encoded protein: CASSMGQGAIDGYTF.

The chain joins TRBV28 to TRBJ1-2; 7 bases are a match to TRBD1. CDR1 and CDR2 (germline): MDHEN, SYDVKM. CDR3 length equals 15 residues. Germline trimming cut 4 bases from V and 7 bases from J; bases unmatched to any gene: 12. CDR3 sequence reads: CASSYLTGMAVGYTF. In DNA, the CDR3 is TGTGCCAGCAGTTACTTGACAGGGATGGCAGTTGGCTACACCTTC.

The chain couples TRBV27 to TRBJ2-3; maybe TRBD1 (6 bases). This CDR3 is 14 amino acids long. Trimming shortened V by 7 bases and J by 0 bases, and 11 bases separated the two germline ends. CDR1 and CDR2 from the germline V gene are MNHEY and SMNVEV (reference sequence). The CDR3 sequence is CASTYRDSTDTQYF. The CDR3 DNA is TGTGCCAGCACCTACAGGGATAGCACAGATACGCAGTATTTT.

V gene TRBV12-5 combines with J gene TRBJ2-1, with 10 bases lining up with TRBD2. The CDR3 loop spans 14 amino acids. Germline-derived CDR1 and CDR2 are LGHNT and FRNRAP. Unmatched junction bases numbered 3, after V lost 6 bases and J lost 4 bases. The DNA for the CDR3 is TGTGCTAGTGGCAAGACTAGCGGGTACAATGAGCAGTTCTTC. Translating gives CASGKTSGYNEQFF.

J is TRBJ1-5 and V is TRBV6-1; D gene ambiguous. The germline CDR1 and CDR2 sequences are MNHNS and SASEGT. V was trimmed by 3 bases and J by 6 bases, leaving 12 bases between them. The CDR3 runs to 14 residues. The CDR3 sequence: CASSDRVSVQPQHF. In DNA, the CDR3 is TGTGCCAGCAGTGATCGTGTCAGCGTTCAGCCCCAGCATTTT.

The genes are TRBV7-2 and TRBJ2-5; 8 bases map to TRBD1. CDR1 and CDR2 (germline): SGHTA, FQGNSA. After removal of 7 bases from V and 1 base from J, the junction contained 2 bases not matched to a gene. The CDR3 loop spans 13 amino acids. The CDR3 DNA sequence: TGTGCCAGCACCGACAGGGGCCAAGAGACCCAGTACTTC. Translation: CASTDRGQETQYF.

This chain links TRBV2 with TRBJ2-3; possibly TRBD1 for D (5 bases). V shed 5 bases and J shed 2 bases, with 14 bases lying between them. CDR1 and CDR2 from the germline V gene are SNHLY and FYNNEI. CDR3 size: 15 residues. CDR3 sequence: CASSPTDSSTDTQYF. The CDR3 DNA reads as TGTGCCAGCAGTCCTACAGACAGCTCCACAGATACGCAGTATTTT.

This clone was picked up one time. The chain combines TRBV14 with TRBJ2-3; D not certain. CDR1 SGHDN and CDR2 FVKESK come from the germline V gene. V dropped 4 bases and J dropped 6 bases, with 11 bases sitting between them. The CDR3 contains 13 residues. Here the CDR3 reads CASSRPSRDTQYF. CDR3 sequence (DNA): TGTGCCAGCAGCCGCCCCTCTAGGGATACGCAGTATTTT.

V usage is TRBV6-1 and J usage is TRBJ2-7; 11 bases are a match to TRBD1. This CDR3 comprises 14 residues. The J segment lost 4 bases and the V segment lost 7 bases, leaving 6 bases of the junction unmatched. Germline V gene lookup returns CDR1 MNHNS and CDR2 SASEGT. The CDR3: CASNFRDRGYEQYF. CDR3 DNA: TGTGCCAGCAATTTCCGGGACAGGGGGTACGAGCAGTACTTC.

Only one count was recorded for this clone. This chain links TRBV4-3 with TRBJ2-4, with D possibly TRBD2 on 7 matching bases. V lost 0 bases to trimming and J lost 0 bases, with 18 bases between them. The CDR3 runs to 19 residues. Germline lookup yields CDR1 LGHNA and CDR2 YSLEER. The CDR3, as DNA: TGCGCCAGCAGCCAAGATTCGCCAGGGGAGGGCCTAGCCAAAAACATTCAGTACTTC. Protein product: CASSQDSPGEGLAKNIQYF.

The chain recombines TRBV7-8 with TRBJ1-5, with 8 bases lining up with TRBD1. This CDR3 region has 15 residues. V shed 1 base, J shed 6 bases, and the junction held 5 bases outside the gene matches. Germline V gene data show CDR1 as SGHVS and CDR2 as FQNEAQ. CDR3 sequence reads: CASSLGQGAGQPQHF. CDR3 coding DNA: TGTGCCAGCAGCTTAGGTCAGGGGGCGGGTCAGCCCCAGCATTTT.

This chain links TRBV4-1 with TRBJ2-7; the match to TRBD1 covers 8 bases. V was clipped by 1 base and J by 4 bases; unmatched bases: 0. Per the germline V gene, CDR1 is MGHRA and CDR2 is YSYEKL. CDR3 length: 13 amino acids. This chain's CDR3 is CASSQGDRYEQYF. In DNA form, the CDR3 reads TGCGCCAGCAGCCAAGGGGACAGGTACGAGCAGTACTTC.

The chain couples TRBV28 to TRBJ2-1; 7 positions agree with TRBD2. Germline values: CDR1 MDHEN, CDR2 SYDVKM. Trimming cost V 6 bases and J 14 bases; bases outside gene matches: 10. The length of the CDR3 is 12 residues. CDR3 in DNA: TGTGCCAGCAGGCAGACTAGCACCCCGGAGTTCTTC. It encodes CASRQTSTPEFF.

The V and J genes are TRBV7-6 and TRBJ1-1; the match to TRBD1 covers 8 bases. V lost 2 bases, J lost 4 bases, and 0 bases stayed unmatched. Germline lookup yields CDR1 SGHVS and CDR2 FNYEAQ. This CDR3 is built from 13 residues. CDR3 sequence reads: CASSLTGGTEAFF. CDR3 sequence (DNA): TGTGCCAGCAGCTTAACAGGGGGCACTGAAGCTTTCTTT.

V usage is TRBV7-2 and J usage is TRBJ2-1; perhaps D is TRBD1 or TRBD2 (5 bases each). Between the trimmed V and J ends, which lost 2 bases and 6 bases, there was a span of 17 bases. Germline V gene lookup returns CDR1 SGHTA and CDR2 FQGNSA. This CDR3 contains 16 residues. The CDR3 loop is CASSLNPARAGNEQFF. In nucleotides, the CDR3 is TGTGCCAGCAGCTTAAACCCTGCCAGGGCGGGCAATGAGCAGTTCTTC.

The genes are TRBV11-2 and TRBJ1-4, with a weak D call TRBD1 (5 bases). The CDR3 has 17 amino acids. Germline V gives CDR1 SGHAT, CDR2 FQNNGV. The V end lost 5 bases, the J end lost 2 bases, and 18 bases lay between the germline ends. This CDR3 reads CASSRRGSGGTNEKLFF. The CDR3 DNA follows: TGTGCCAGCAGCCGAAGGGGTAGTGGGGGTACTAATGAAAAACTGTTTTTT.

V and J are TRBV6-1 and TRBJ2-5; D unresolved. Germline-derived CDR1 and CDR2 are MNHNS and SASEGT. V lost 6 bases, J lost 2 bases, and 10 bases lay in between. The CDR3 consists of 13 residues. The CDR3: CASSEHLQETQYF. CDR3 coding DNA: TGTGCCAGCAGCGAACACCTTCAAGAGACCCAGTACTTC.

The V and J genes are TRBV15 and TRBJ2-1; 8 bases align to TRBD2. Germline V gene sequence: CDR1 LNHNV, CDR2 YYDKDF (reference sequence). The CDR3 runs 13 residues. Trimming took 4 bases from V and 9 from J; bases not matched to a gene: 5. CDR3 sequence reads: CATSTGGWGEQFF. Written as DNA, the CDR3 is TGTGCCACCAGCACGGGAGGGTGGGGTGAGCAGTTCTTC.

The chain carries TRBV5-1 and TRBJ1-4, with D unresolved. Trimming left V 4 bases short and J 4 bases short, with 11 bases between. Looked up from germline, CDR1 is SGHRS and CDR2 is YFSETQ. CDR3 length: 14 residues. Here the CDR3 DNA reads TGCGCCAGCAGCGTACAGTTGGGTAATGAAAAACTGTTTTTT. It encodes CASSVQLGNEKLFF.

The chain joins TRBV5-4 to TRBJ2-3; D is possibly TRBD2 (5 bases). Deletions cut 1 base from V and 4 bases from J, with 10 bases between. CDR3 length: 14 residues. Germline V CDR1 and CDR2: SGHNT, YYREEE (reference sequence). The CDR3 reads CASSLWAAADTQYF. Written as DNA, the CDR3 is TGTGCCAGCAGCTTGTGGGCAGCGGCAGATACGCAGTATTTT.